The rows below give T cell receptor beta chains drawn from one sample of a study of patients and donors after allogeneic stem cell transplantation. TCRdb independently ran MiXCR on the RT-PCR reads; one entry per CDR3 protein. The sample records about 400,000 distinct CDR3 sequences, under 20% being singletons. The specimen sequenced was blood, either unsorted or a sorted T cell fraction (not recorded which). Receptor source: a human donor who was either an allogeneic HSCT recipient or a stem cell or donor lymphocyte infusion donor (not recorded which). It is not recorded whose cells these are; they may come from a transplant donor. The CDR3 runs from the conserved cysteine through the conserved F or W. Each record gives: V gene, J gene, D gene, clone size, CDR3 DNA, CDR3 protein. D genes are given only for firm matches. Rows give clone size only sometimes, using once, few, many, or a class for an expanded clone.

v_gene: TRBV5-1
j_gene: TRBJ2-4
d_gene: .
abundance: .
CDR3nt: TGCGCCAGCAGCGTAGGACAACCCGGGTACATTCAGTACTTC
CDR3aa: CASSVGQPGYIQYF

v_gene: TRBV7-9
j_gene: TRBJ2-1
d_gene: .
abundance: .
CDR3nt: TGTGCCAGCAGCCCGGACTTGACTAAGCAGTTCTTC
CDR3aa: CASSPDLTKQFF

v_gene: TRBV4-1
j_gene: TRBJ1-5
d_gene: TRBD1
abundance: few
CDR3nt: TGCGCCAGCAGCCAAGATCGAACAGGGGGTCAGCCCCAGCATTTT
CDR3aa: CASSQDRTGGQPQHF

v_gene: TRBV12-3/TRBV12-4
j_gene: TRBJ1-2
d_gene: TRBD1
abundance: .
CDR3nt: TGTGCCAGCAGTTTAACAGGGGCCACCCTTTATGGCTACACCTTC
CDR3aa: CASSLTGATLYGYTF

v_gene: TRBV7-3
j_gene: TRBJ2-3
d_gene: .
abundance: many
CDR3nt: TGTGCCAGCAGCCCACCGCCAGGTGCGGTTAGCACAGATACGCAGTATTTT
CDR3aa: CASSPPPGAVSTDTQYF

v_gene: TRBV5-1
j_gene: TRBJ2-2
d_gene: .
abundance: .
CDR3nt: TGCGCCAGCAGCACATCCGGGACACCGAACACCGGGGAGCTGTTTTTT
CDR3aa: CASSTSGTPNTGELFF

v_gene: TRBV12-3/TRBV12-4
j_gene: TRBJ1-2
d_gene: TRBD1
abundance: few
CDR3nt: TGTGCCAGCAGTCTGGGACAGGGGGCGATAGGCTACACCTTC
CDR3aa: CASSLGQGAIGYTF

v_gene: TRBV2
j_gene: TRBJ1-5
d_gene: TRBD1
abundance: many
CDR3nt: TGTGCCAGCACGGGACAGGGCAATCAGCCCCAGCATTTT
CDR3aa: CASTGQGNQPQHF

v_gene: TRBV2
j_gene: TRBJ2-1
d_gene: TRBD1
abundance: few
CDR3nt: TGTGCCAGCAGTGAAATCACAGGGGGGCACTACAATGAGCAGTTCTTC
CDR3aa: CASSEITGGHYNEQFF

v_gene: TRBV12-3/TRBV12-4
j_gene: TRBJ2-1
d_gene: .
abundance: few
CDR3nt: TGTGCCAGCAGTCTACAGTTGTTTCCGTGGGTCTTC
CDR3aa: CASSLQLFPWVF

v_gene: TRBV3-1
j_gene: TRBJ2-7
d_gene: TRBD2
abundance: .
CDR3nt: TGTGCCAGCAGCCAAGACGGGAGGGGTGAGTACTTC
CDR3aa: CASSQDGRGEYF

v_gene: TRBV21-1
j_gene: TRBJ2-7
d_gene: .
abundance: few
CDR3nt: TGTGCCAGCAGCAAAAACCAGGGGTCCCACGAGCAGTACTTC
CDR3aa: CASSKNQGSHEQYF

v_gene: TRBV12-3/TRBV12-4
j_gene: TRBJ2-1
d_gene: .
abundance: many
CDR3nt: TGTGCCAGCAGACCAGGGGATGGGCGGGTCTCCTACAATGAGCAGTTCTTC
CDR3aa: CASRPGDGRVSYNEQFF

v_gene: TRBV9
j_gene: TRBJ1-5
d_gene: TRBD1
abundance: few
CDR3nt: TGTGCCAGCACCTGTACAGGGGTAAGCAATCAGCCCCAGCATTTT
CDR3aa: CASTCTGVSNQPQHF

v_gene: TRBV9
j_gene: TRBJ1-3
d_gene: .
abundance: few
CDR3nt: TGTGCCAGCAGCCCCATTGACAGAGCTGGAAACACCATATATTTT
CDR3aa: CASSPIDRAGNTIYF

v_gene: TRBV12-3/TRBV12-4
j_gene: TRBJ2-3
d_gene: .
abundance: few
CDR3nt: TGTGCCAGCAGTTTAGATTGGAGAGCGCAGTATTTT
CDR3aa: CASSLDWRAQYF

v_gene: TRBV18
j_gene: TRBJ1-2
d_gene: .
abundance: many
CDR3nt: TGTGCCAGCTCACCGCGACAGATCTATGGCTACACCTTC
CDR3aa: CASSPRQIYGYTF

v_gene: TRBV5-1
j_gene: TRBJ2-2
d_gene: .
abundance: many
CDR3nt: TGCGCCAGCAGCCCCCCTGGCCGGGGGGCGATCGGGGAGCTGTTTTTT
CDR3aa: CASSPPGRGAIGELFF

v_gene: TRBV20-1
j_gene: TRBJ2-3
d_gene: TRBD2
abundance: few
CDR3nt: TGCAGTGCGCCGACTAGCGGGAGGGACGATACGCAGTATTTT
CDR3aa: CSAPTSGRDDTQYF

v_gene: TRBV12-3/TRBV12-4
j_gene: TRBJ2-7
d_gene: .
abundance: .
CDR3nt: TGTGCCAGCAGTTTAAGTAGGAGGGCCTACGAGCAGTACTTC
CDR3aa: CASSLSRRAYEQYF

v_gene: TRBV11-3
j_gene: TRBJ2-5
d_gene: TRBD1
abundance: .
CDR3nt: TGTGCCAGCAGCACCTCCGGGACAGGAAAAGAGACCCAGTACTTC
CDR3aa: CASSTSGTGKETQYF

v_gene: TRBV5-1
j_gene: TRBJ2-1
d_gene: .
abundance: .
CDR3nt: TGCGCCAGCAGCTCCCGGGACCTCAATGAGCAGTTCTTC
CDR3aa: CASSSRDLNEQFF

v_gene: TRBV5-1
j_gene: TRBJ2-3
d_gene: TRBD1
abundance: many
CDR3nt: TGCGCCAGCAGCATTACAGGGGCAGATACGCAGTATTTT
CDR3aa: CASSITGADTQYF

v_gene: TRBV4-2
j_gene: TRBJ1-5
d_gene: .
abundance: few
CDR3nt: TGTGCCAGCAGCCCCGACACCGTCCAGCCCCAGCATTTT
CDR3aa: CASSPDTVQPQHF

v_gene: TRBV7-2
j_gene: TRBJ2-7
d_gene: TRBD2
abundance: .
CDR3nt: TGTGCCAGCAGCTTAATAGGACTAGCGGCGTACGAGCAGTACTTC
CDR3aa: CASSLIGLAAYEQYF

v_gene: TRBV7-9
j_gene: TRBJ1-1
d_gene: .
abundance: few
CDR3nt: TGTGCCAGCAGCATTAGGGACCCGCTGATTGCTTTCTTT
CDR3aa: CASSIRDPLIAFF

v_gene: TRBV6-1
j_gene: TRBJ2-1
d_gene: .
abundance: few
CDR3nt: TGTGCCAGCAGTGAAGCACGTAGATTTGGGGGCTCCTCCTACAATGAGCAGTTCTTC
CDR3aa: CASSEARRFGGSSYNEQFF

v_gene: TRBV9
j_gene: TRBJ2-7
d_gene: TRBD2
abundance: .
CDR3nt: TGTGCCAGCAGCATAGGGAGGGCAATCCACGAGCAGTACTTC
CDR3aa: CASSIGRAIHEQYF

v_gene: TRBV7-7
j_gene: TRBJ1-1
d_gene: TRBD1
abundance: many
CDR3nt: TGTGCCAGCAGCCCGAGACAGGGGAGCACTGAAGCTTTCTTT
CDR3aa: CASSPRQGSTEAFF

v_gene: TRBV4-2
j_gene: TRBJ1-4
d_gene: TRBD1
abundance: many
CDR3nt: TGTGCCAGCAGCCAAGATTCGGGGACAGGGGACGAAAAACTGTTTTTT
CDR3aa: CASSQDSGTGDEKLFF

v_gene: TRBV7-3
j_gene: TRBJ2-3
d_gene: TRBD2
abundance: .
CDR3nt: TGTGCCAGCAGCTTAGGGGAGGGACCGGCAGATACGCAGTATTTT
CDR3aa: CASSLGEGPADTQYF

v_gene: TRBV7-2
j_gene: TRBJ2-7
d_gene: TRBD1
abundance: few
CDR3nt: TGTGCCAGCAGCACATACAGGGGAGTATACGAGCAGTACTTC
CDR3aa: CASSTYRGVYEQYF

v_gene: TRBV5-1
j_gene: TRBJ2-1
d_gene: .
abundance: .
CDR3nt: TGCGCCAGCAGCTTGGCCGGGACTTTGCAGGGTGAGCAGTTCTTC
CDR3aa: CASSLAGTLQGEQFF

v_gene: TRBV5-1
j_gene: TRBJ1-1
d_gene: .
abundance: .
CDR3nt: TGCGCCAGCAGCTTGGTAAGGGGCGCTGAAGCTTTCTTT
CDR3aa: CASSLVRGAEAFF

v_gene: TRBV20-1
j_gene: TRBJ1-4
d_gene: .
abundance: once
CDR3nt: TGCAGTGCCTTCGCCCCAGGGGACACTAATGAAAAACTGTTTTTT
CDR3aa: CSAFAPGDTNEKLFF